This T cell receptor beta chain was sequenced in a study of chemoradiotherapy in HPV16-positive cancers. Study-wide context: Functional T-cell assays on a couple of HPV16-positive patients' cells defined candidate HPV-specific clones and common TCR motifs.

Study-level points and caveats: HPV-specific T cells were functionally defined from only a couple of HPV16-positive patients. For HPV16-positive patients, expanding HPV-responsive T cells associated with longer recurrence-free survival. Candidate HPV-specific clones and E7-related TCR motifs grew in tumor during treatment.

Regarding this clone: Its antigen is undetermined.

V gave up 5 bases and J gave up 10 bases, with 12 bases separating them. The CDR3 runs 12 residues. CDR1 is SGHVS, CDR2 FNYEAQ, per germline. The assay was immunoSEQ multiplex PCR, and TCRdb's table has in-frame clones only and misses some. The sample has over 10,000 clones, around three fifths seen once. The chain employs TRBV7-6 and TRBJ2-1; D is uncertain. This specimen was acquired from a patient who underwent chemoradiotherapy. This TCR was sampled from a human donor with HPV-associated anogenital cancer. CDR3 amino acids: CASSPSALEQFF. The CDR3 nucleotides are TGTGCCAGCAGCCCCTCGGCGTTAGAGCAGTTCTTC. The full variable domain, with the rest looked up from reference TRBV7-6 and TRBJ2-1, is GAGVSQSPRYKVTKRGQDVALRCDPISGHVSLYWYRQALGQGPEFLTYFNYEAQQDKSGLPNDRFSAERPEGSISTLTIQRTEQRDSAMYRCASSPSALEQFFGPGTRLTVL.